The clone carrying this T cell receptor beta chain showed up many times. This sample is part of a study of early T cells in non-severe SARS-CoV-2 infection. Across the whole study: Sequencing used unsorted whole-blood bulk RNA, so chains lack pairing.

V lost 2 bases to trimming and J lost 3 bases, with 7 bases between them. Germline values: CDR1 KGHSH, CDR2 LQKENI. This CDR3 has 13 amino acids. TCRdb reprocessed the 5' RACE reads via MiXCR and lists one record per CDR3 protein. The sample consists of 85,000 to 100,000 distinct CDR3 sequences, approximately 13% of them appearing once. The receptor's source is an adult who was a healthcare worker with PCR-confirmed SARS-CoV-2 infection or an uninfected control (not recorded which). Sequenced material: whole blood. This rearrangement joins TRBV18 to TRBJ1-1; D remains unclear. In nucleotides, the CDR3 is TGTGCCAGCTCACCAGACACCCACACTGAAGCTTTCTTT. Translation: CASSPDTHTEAFF.